Listed here are 21 T cell receptor beta chains from one sample, sequenced in a study of cytotoxic CD8 clonotypes in ibrutinib-treated CLL. Data came from immunoSEQ multiplex PCR; TCRdb stores just in-frame clones and leaves some out. The data contain 150,000 to 200,000 clones, 88% of them singletons. The specimen comprised PBMCs, sampled at disease progression, from a patient treated with ibrutinib. The source of these receptors is a human donor with chronic lymphocytic leukemia.

In this sample, this clone turned up once. The chain has TRBV7-8 and TRBJ1-3; D is unresolved. V was trimmed by 5 bases and J by 3 bases, leaving 11 bases between them. Germline-derived CDR1 and CDR2 are SGHVS and FQNEAQ. The CDR3 consists of 14 residues. The chain's CDR3 is CASSPSIFGNTIYF. Here the CDR3 DNA reads TGTGCCAGCAGCCCGTCAATTTTTGGAAACACCATATATTTT.

This clone was picked up one time. The genes are TRBV30 and TRBJ1-2, with 8 bases matching TRBD1. This CDR3 spans 15 amino acids. The germline V gene encodes CDR1 GTSNPN and CDR2 SVGIG (reference sequence). V gave up 0 bases and J gave up 4 bases; unmatched junction bases: 7. The CDR3 region is CAWSVQGASGYGYTF. For the CDR3, the DNA is TGTGCCTGGAGTGTTCAGGGGGCAAGTGGCTATGGCTACACCTTC.

This chain joins TRBV18 and TRBJ2-3; the D gene is possibly TRBD1 (5 bases). V dropped 3 bases and J dropped 3 bases, with 16 bases sitting between them. Per the germline V gene, CDR1 is KGHSH and CDR2 is LQKENI. The CDR3 runs 16 residues. The CDR3, as DNA: TGTGCCAGCTCACCGGGGAATGGGGCCCGGACAGATACGCAGTATTTT. This translates into CASSPGNGARTDTQYF.

This clone was observed a single time. The V gene is TRBV7-9, the J gene TRBJ2-3; the D is unclear. V dropped 3 bases and J dropped 4 bases, with 14 bases sitting between them. The CDR3 length is 15 residues. CDR1 and CDR2 (germline): SEHNR, FQNEAQ (reference sequence). CDR3 DNA: TGTGCCAGCAGCTTCGGGCCTTCTCCCCCAGATACGCAGTATTTT. As protein: CASSFGPSPPDTQYF.

V and J are TRBV6-5 and TRBJ2-1, with D perhaps TRBD1 (5 bases). This CDR3 is 15 amino acids long. Trimming left V 2 bases short and J 7 bases short, with 15 bases between. Germline CDR1 is MNHEY and CDR2 is SVGAGI. The CDR3 sequence is CASSYVAAKGNEQFF. The CDR3 DNA follows: TGTGCCAGCAGTTACGTCGCGGCCAAGGGGAATGAGCAGTTCTTC.

The chain uses TRBV7-9 and TRBJ2-1, with 12 positions matching TRBD1. This CDR3 spans 16 amino acids. CDR1 and CDR2 (germline): SEHNR, FQNEAQ (reference sequence). V lost 5 bases to trimming and J lost 2 bases; unmatched junction nucleotides: 4. The CDR3: CASSRGQGATYNEQFF. As DNA, the CDR3 is TGTGCCAGCAGCAGGGGACAGGGGGCTACCTACAATGAGCAGTTCTTC.

The chain uses TRBV25-1 and TRBJ1-1, with 9 bases fitting TRBD1. CDR1 MGHDK and CDR2 SYGVNS come from the germline V gene. The CDR3 totals 15 residues. V shed 3 bases and J 5 bases; nucleotides not matched to a gene: 7. For the CDR3, the DNA is TGTGCCAGCAGTGAGTTAGACAGGGGGGATACTGAAGCTTTCTTT. It encodes CASSELDRGDTEAFF.

The V call is TRBV6-1, the J call TRBJ2-7, with a tentative D call TRBD1 (6 bases). V lost 7 bases, J lost 4 bases, and 14 bases lay in between. This CDR3 region has 13 residues. Germline V gives CDR1 MNHNS, CDR2 SASEGT. The CDR3 DNA sequence: TGTGCCAGCAAAGACAGGTTTTGGTACGAGCAGTACTTC. Translated, it gives CASKDRFWYEQYF.

This chain's CDR3 is CASSSRVPGETQYF. The DNA of the CDR3 is TGTGCCAGCAGCTCCCGGGTCCCCGGCGAGACCCAGTACTTC. V gene TRBV7-2 combines with J gene TRBJ2-5; D not certain. The CDR3 runs 14 residues. The germline V and J ends were trimmed by 4 bases and 5 bases, with 14 bases remaining between them. Germline loops: CDR1 SGHTA, CDR2 FQGNSA.

This chain connects TRBV30 to TRBJ1-5; no definite D call. The germline CDR1 and CDR2 sequences are GTSNPN and SVGIG (reference sequence). The CDR3 covers 17 residues. Trimming stripped 0 bases from V and 0 bases from J, with 15 bases between. The CDR3 DNA reads as TGTGCCTGGAGTGTACGAGGCGGCTCCTATAGCAATCAGCCCCAGCATTTT. Translation gives CAWSVRGGSYSNQPQHF.

CDR3: CASSLVNTGELFF. The DNA of the CDR3 is TGTGCCAGCAGCCTGGTGAACACCGGGGAGCTGTTTTTT. J is TRBJ2-2 and V is TRBV6-5; D remains ambiguous. Germline CDR1 reads MNHEY; CDR2 reads SVGAGI. CDR3 length: 13 residues. The V and J ends lost 6 bases and 1 base respectively, with 6 bases between them.

The chain carries TRBV15 and TRBJ2-1; D remains unclear. The germline CDR1 and CDR2 sequences are LNHNV and YYDKDF (reference sequence). This CDR3 is built from 17 residues. V lost 2 bases and J 5 bases, leaving 19 bases between the germline ends. CDR3 DNA sequence: TGTGCCACCAGCAGATCACCTCCTCACAAACCAAACAATGAGCAGTTCTTC. Amino acid sequence: CATSRSPPHKPNNEQFF.

The CDR3 DNA follows: TGTGCCAGTAGTGAGGGACAGGGGCGTTCCTACGAGCAGTACTTC. Protein: CASSEGQGRSYEQYF. The chain combines TRBV19 with TRBJ2-7, with 10 nucleotides matching TRBD1. The junction had 5 bases not matched to a gene; V was cut back by 5 bases and J by 1 base. This CDR3 contains 15 residues. The V gene's germline CDR1 is LNHDA and CDR2 SQIVND (reference sequence).

This chain connects TRBV7-9 to TRBJ2-7, with D tentatively TRBD1 (7 bases). Germline values: CDR1 SEHNR, CDR2 FQNEAQ (reference sequence). V lost 4 bases, J lost 1 base, and 14 bases lay in between. The CDR3 consists of 15 residues. CDR3 in DNA: TGTGCCAGCAGCTACGACAGGGCGGGGTCCTACGAGCAGTACTTC. Protein: CASSYDRAGSYEQYF.

This clone was observed a single time. The rearrangement uses TRBV7-9 and TRBJ1-3; 7 nucleotides match TRBD1. Germline CDR1 SEHNR, CDR2 FQNEAQ (reference sequence). This CDR3 contains 15 residues. V was pared by 5 bases and J by 0 bases, with 4 bases of the junction left unmatched. DNA of the CDR3: TGTGCCAGCAGCCGGGACAGAAGCTCTGGAAACACCATATATTTT. Its translation: CASSRDRSSGNTIYF.

The genes are TRBV6-5 and TRBJ1-3; D is unresolved. The V gene lost 4 bases and the J gene lost 2 bases, with 12 bases spanning the gap. The CDR3 sequence is 15 residues long. Per germline, CDR1 MNHEY and CDR2 SVGAGI. The CDR3 protein is CASSLDLIPGNTIYF. CDR3 sequence (DNA): TGTGCCAGCAGTTTAGATTTGATACCTGGAAACACCATATATTTT.

The count of this clone is one. The chain employs TRBV6-5 and TRBJ2-3; 14 bases are a match to TRBD2. The J segment lost 9 bases and the V segment lost 2 bases, leaving 7 bases of the junction unmatched. Germline V lookup: CDR1 MNHEY, CDR2 SVGAGI. The CDR3 consists of 16 residues. The DNA for the CDR3 is TGTGCCAGCAGTTACGGGACTAGCGGGAGTAGGAGGACGCAGTATTTT. Translation gives CASSYGTSGSRRTQYF.

The gene calls are TRBV19 and TRBJ1-1; 7 bases match TRBD1. Trimming cost V 0 bases and J 7 bases; bases outside gene matches: 8. There are 15 residues in the CDR3. Per germline, CDR1 LNHDA and CDR2 SQIVND (reference sequence). The CDR3 here is CASSIDIQRDSEAFF. The DNA of the CDR3 is TGTGCCAGTAGTATAGATATCCAGCGGGACAGTGAAGCTTTCTTT.

V gene TRBV6-5 combines with J gene TRBJ1-2; perhaps TRBD1 as D (5 bases). The V end was cut by 6 bases, the J end by 7 bases, with 15 bases between. This CDR3 is built from 13 residues. Germline V lookup: CDR1 MNHEY, CDR2 SVGAGI. CDR3 in DNA: TGTGCCAGCAGGCATGAGGGGATGGGTGGCTACACCTTC. Protein sequence: CASRHEGMGGYTF.

V and J are TRBV6-5 and TRBJ2-3, with TRBD2 identical over 12 bases. The CDR3 loop spans 13 amino acids. Germline lookup yields CDR1 MNHEY and CDR2 SVGAGI. Losses at the gene ends were 6 bases for V and 5 bases for J; bases not matched to a gene: 0. CDR3 sequence (DNA): TGTGCCAGCAGACTAGCGGGAGGAGATACGCAGTATTTT. Translated: CASRLAGGDTQYF.

The V call is TRBV25-1, the J call TRBJ2-5; D gene uncertain. V lost 0 bases and J 5 bases, leaving 7 bases between the germline ends. The CDR3 totals 13 residues. The germline gives CDR1 MGHDK, CDR2 SYGVNS. The CDR3 nucleotides are TGTGCCAGCAGTGAATACGGTGTGGAGACCCAGTACTTC. This sequence encodes CASSEYGVETQYF.